The entry below describes one TCR beta chain. This entry is derived from a study of T cell clones after liver transplantation. Study in general: Samples came pre-transplant, pre-randomization before withdrawal, and post-randomization after withdrawal ended.

The protocol was immunoSEQ multiplex PCR, while the TCRdb copy is restricted to in-frame clones and leaves out a portion. The repertoire includes approximately 6,200 clones, roughly 80% of them detected once, and 10% to 15% sits in the top ten. The V gene's germline CDR1 is SGHTS and CDR2 YDEGEE. V shed 2 bases and J shed 4 bases, with 13 bases lying between them. The CDR3 sequence is 14 residues long. This sequence joins TRBV5-8 and TRBJ2-7; tentatively, D is TRBD2 (6 bases). The receptor was derived from a human patient who received a liver transplant. Some T cells may originate from the graft donor. The starting material was CD8+ T cells from blood, obtained around 42 months after liver transplant. Here the CDR3 reads CASSLDGREYEQYF. The CDR3 nucleotides read TGTGCCAGCAGCTTAGACGGGAGAGAGTACGAGCAGTACTTC.